The 7 T cell receptor beta chains presented below share a single source sample, sequenced in a study of OX40 agonist ivuxolimab in advanced cancers. Profiled with immunoSEQ multiplex PCR; TCRdb holds only in-frame clones, not every one. Found here are around 39,000 clones, 78% of them singletons; the top ten hold 9.5% to 15%. The material was CD4+ or CD8+ T cells sorted from blood, obtained in a trial of the OX40 agonist ivuxolimab. The receptors here all came from an adult with an advanced solid tumor such as melanoma, head and neck, liver or kidney cancer.

The CDR3 region has the DNA TGCGCCAGCAGTCAATCGAGGGGGACCTGTTACGAGCAGTACTTC. This codes for CASSQSRGTCYEQYF. The V gene is TRBV23-1, the J gene TRBJ2-7; the D gene is possibly TRBD1 (6 bases). TRBV23-1 has ORF status, its function being uncertain. Between the trimmed V and J ends, which lost 0 bases and 4 bases, there was a span of 13 bases. This CDR3 has 15 residues.

The chain is built from TRBV7-9 and TRBJ1-1; D unclear. Trimming shortened V by 2 bases and J by 0 bases, and 7 bases separated the two germline ends. CDR3 length: 14 amino acids. Germline V lookup: CDR1 SEHNR, CDR2 FQNEAQ (reference sequence). DNA of the CDR3: TGTGCCAGCAGCTTATCACATCTGAACACTGAAGCTTTCTTT. Amino acids: CASSLSHLNTEAFF.

In the case of this clone: Its ends do not fully match the called genes, so a read error is possible. V is TRBV6-5 and J is TRBJ1-2; 11 bases agree with TRBD1. The CDR3 is 16 residues long. Germline CDR1 MNHEY, CDR2 SVGAGI. The CDR3 DNA is TGTGCCAACAGTTACTCTAGGACAGGGGGCGGCTATGGCTACACCTTC. Its protein is CANSYSRTGGGYGYTF.

The chain has TRBV5-8 and TRBJ2-2; 11 nucleotides match TRBD1. Germline lookup yields CDR1 SGHTS and CDR2 YDEGEE. The CDR3 is 15 residues long. Losses at the gene ends were 3 bases for V and 3 bases for J; bases not matched to a gene: 1. CDR3 sequence (DNA): TGTGCCAGCAGCTCGGGACAGGGGGACACCGGGGAGCTGTTTTTT. Translating gives CASSSGQGDTGELFF. Drawing the rest from reference TRBV5-8 and TRBJ2-2, the complete variable domain is EAGVTQSPTHLIKTRGQQATLRCSPISGHTSVYWYQQALGLGLQFLLWYDEGEERNRGNFPPRFSGRQFPNYSSELNVNALELEDSALYLCASSSGQGDTGELFFGEGSRLTVL.

For this clone: A much larger clone differs from this one at a single base, so this may be a read error. Other nucleotide sequences in the sample specify the same CDR3. The chain combines TRBV7-2 with TRBJ1-5; tentatively, D is TRBD1 (6 bases). The CDR3 runs to 15 residues. V was clipped by 5 bases and J by 0 bases, with 11 bases between them. Germline CDR1 reads SGHTA; CDR2 reads FQGNSA. For the CDR3, the DNA is TGTGCCAGCAGCCTGACAGGTCATAGCAATCAGCCCCAGCATTTT. As protein: CASSLTGHSNQPQHF.

The chain couples TRBV27 to TRBJ1-2; a possible D gene is TRBD1 (6 bases). Trimming left V 5 bases short and J 4 bases short, with 17 bases between. There are 15 residues in the CDR3. Germline values: CDR1 MNHEY, CDR2 SMNVEV (reference sequence). Written as DNA, the CDR3 is TGTGCCAGCAGTCCCCCAGGGGAGGGTAGCTATGGCTACACCTTC. It translates to CASSPPGEGSYGYTF.

The V call is TRBV9, the J call TRBJ1-1; D is undetermined. The CDR3 consists of 18 residues. V was cut by 0 bases and J by 0 bases, with 18 bases left in between. Germline lookup yields CDR1 SGDLS and CDR2 YYNGEE. CDR3: CASSVGSRAGPMNTEAFF. The CDR3 DNA is TGTGCCAGCAGCGTAGGGTCCCGGGCAGGACCTATGAACACTGAAGCTTTCTTT. Drawing the rest from reference TRBV9 and TRBJ1-1, the complete variable domain is DSGVTQTPKHLITATGQRVTLRCSPRSGDLSVYWYQQSLDQGLQFLIQYYNGEERAKGNILERFSAQQFPDLHSELNLSSLELGDSALYFCASSVGSRAGPMNTEAFFGQGTRLTVV.